This T cell receptor (beta chain) derives from a study of vaccination and CD4 T cells after COVID-19. Whole-study context: The post-COVID sampling time was a median around 91 days after diagnosis, ranging from 35 to 161. From HCoV-229E, HCoV-OC43, HCoV-NL63 and SARS-CoV-2, overlapping spike peptides were used to stimulate the cells. As a positive control, some control cultures were given a CEFX pool, while others were given an HIV-1 Nef pool or no peptide.

Germline V gene data show CDR1 as SNHLY and CDR2 as FYNNEI. With V trimmed by 2 bases and J by 1 base, 1 base remained unmatched. The CDR3 has 14 residues. The sample holds a few counts of this clonotype. Its antigen remains unidentified. Treatment described: approximately 9-day PBMC culture with coronavirus spike peptide pools or control peptides (ViraFEST assay). Study-wide findings and caveats: Early post-infection timepoints were missing, and relatively few convalescent patients were studied.

Sequenced with the Oncomine TCR Beta short-read assay was DNA taken from cultured CD4+ T cells. TCRdb reprocessed the PCR reads via MiXCR and lists one record per CDR3 protein. The sample records over 14,000 distinct CDR3 sequences, around half being singletons. Sequences were obtained from CD4+ T cells from blood, cultured in vitro. The V gene is TRBV2, the J gene TRBJ1-1, with 7 nucleotides matching TRBD1. The sequence was obtained from a human donor who had recovered from COVID-19. CDR3 DNA sequence: TGTGCCAGCAGTGAACGACAGGGGAACACTGAAGCTTTCTTT. Translated: CASSERQGNTEAFF.